These 8 T cell receptor beta chains share one sample of origin, sequenced in a study of cytomegalovirus exposure and HLA in healthy donors (dated by TCRdb to the late 2010s). The library was made by the immunoSEQ multiplex PCR assay. A mixture of 60 forward primers for TCR Vbeta segments and 13 reverse primers for TCR Jbeta segments was used in the multiplex PCR. TCRdb holds this immuneACCESS table with in-frame rearrangements only. Some clones are missing; in checked studies, unresolved V genes explain under half, and the rest has no known cause. Present in this sample are about 130,000 clones, 70% to 85% of which were seen just once. The ten top clones hold around 4% of the sample. Sequences were obtained from PBMCs. The receptors shown here come from a male donor in good health and CMV-seropositive.

In this sample, this clone turned up a few times. The chain joins TRBV5-1 to TRBJ2-7; no firm D call. The V end was cut by 0 bases, the J end by 2 bases, with 12 bases between. CDR3 length: 15 residues. Per germline, CDR1 SGHRS and CDR2 YFSETQ. The CDR3 protein is CASSLVSDQPYEQYF. The CDR3, as DNA: TGCGCCAGCAGCTTGGTTTCAGATCAACCCTACGAGCAGTACTTC. Filled out from reference TRBV5-1 and TRBJ2-7, the complete variable domain reads KAGVTQTPRYLIKTRGQQVTLSCSPISGHRSVSWYQQTPGQGLQFLFEYFSETQRNKGNFPGRFSGRQFSNSRSEMNVSTLELGDSALYLCASSLVSDQPYEQYFGPGTRLTVT.

This sequence joins TRBV6-1 and TRBJ1-5, with D perhaps matching TRBD1 (6 bases). The CDR3 has 13 residues. V was shortened by 6 bases and J by 7 bases, with 13 bases between the two germline ends. Germline V gene lookup returns CDR1 MNHNS and CDR2 SASEGT. The CDR3 bases are TGTGCCAGCAGGGAACAGGGTGGCCAGCCCCAGCATTTT. Its protein product is CASREQGGQPQHF.

This CDR3 is CASSQEGAPQETQYF. In DNA form, the CDR3 reads TGTGCCAGCAGCCAAGAGGGGGCTCCCCAAGAGACCCAGTACTTC. The J gene is TRBJ2-5, the V gene TRBV14, with D possibly being TRBD1 (6 bases). This CDR3 has 15 residues. Trimming left V 0 bases short and J 1 base short, with 9 bases between. Germline values: CDR1 SGHDN, CDR2 FVKESK.

This clone was observed a few times. The chain is built from TRBV27 and TRBJ2-3; TRBD2 agrees at 8 bases. V lost 5 bases and J lost 0; bases outside the gene matches: 10. This CDR3 is 17 amino acids long. In germline, CDR1 is MNHEY, CDR2 SMNVEV (reference sequence). CDR3 residues: CASSPGLAGFSTDTQYF. CDR3 sequence (DNA): TGTGCCAGCAGTCCAGGACTAGCAGGCTTTAGCACAGATACGCAGTATTTT.

This chain connects TRBV7-2 to TRBJ2-7, with 8 bases that match TRBD2. Unmatched junction bases numbered 7, after V lost 3 bases and J lost 6 bases. Germline V CDR1 and CDR2: SGHTA, FQGNSA. The CDR3 covers 14 residues. CDR3 residues: CASSFRAGGFEQYF. CDR3 DNA: TGTGCCAGCAGCTTCAGGGCGGGAGGTTTCGAGCAGTACTTC.

The V call is TRBV4-1, the J call TRBJ2-4, with D perhaps TRBD2 (6 bases). Trimming pared 0 bases from V and 2 bases from J, leaving 14 bases between. The length of the CDR3 is 17 residues. In germline, CDR1 is MGHRA, CDR2 YSYEKL. In DNA form, the CDR3 reads TGCGCCAGCAGCCAAGATGAGGGGCGGGGCACCAAAAACATTCAGTACTTC. Translating it yields CASSQDEGRGTKNIQYF.

This clone was picked up a small number of times. V gene TRBV9 combines with J gene TRBJ2-1; 8 nucleotides line up with TRBD2. CDR1 SGDLS and CDR2 YYNGEE come from the germline V gene. CDR3 length equals 15 residues. The V and J ends lost 2 bases and 2 bases, in that order; junction bases with no gene match: 3. The CDR3 DNA sequence: TGTGCCAGCAGCGTCCTTAGCGGGACCTACAATGAGCAGTTCTTC. It encodes CASSVLSGTYNEQFF.

A few counts support this clone. The J gene is TRBJ2-4, the V gene TRBV27, with 11 bases fitting TRBD2. Germline lookup yields CDR1 MNHEY and CDR2 SMNVEV (reference sequence). Trimming removed 6 bases from V and 6 bases from J; junction bases left unmatched: 10. This CDR3 region has 16 residues. CDR3 sequence (DNA): TGTGCCAGCAGGACAATAGCGGGGGGGCCGGGAAACATTCAGTACTTC. Its translation is CASRTIAGGPGNIQYF.